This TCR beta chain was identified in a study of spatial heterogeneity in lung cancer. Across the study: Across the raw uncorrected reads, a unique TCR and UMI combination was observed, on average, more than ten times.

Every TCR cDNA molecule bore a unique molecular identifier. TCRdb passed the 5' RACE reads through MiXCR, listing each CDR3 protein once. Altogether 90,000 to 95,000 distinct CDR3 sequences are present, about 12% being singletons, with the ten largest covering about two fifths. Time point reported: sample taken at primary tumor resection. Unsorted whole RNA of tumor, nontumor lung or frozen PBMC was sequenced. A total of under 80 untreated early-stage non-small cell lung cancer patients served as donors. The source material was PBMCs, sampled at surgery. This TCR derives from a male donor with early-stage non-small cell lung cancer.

The CDR3 protein is CSAILGQNLYNSPLHF. CDR3 DNA sequence: TGCAGTGCCATCCTGGGACAGAATTTATATAATTCACCCCTCCACTTT. The chain recombines TRBV20-1 with TRBJ1-6; 7 positions agree with TRBD1. This CDR3 region has 16 residues. The ends lost 6 bases at V and 4 bases at J; junction bases unmatched: 12. Germline V CDR1 and CDR2: DFQATT, SNEGSKA (reference sequence).